A single sample gave rise to the 24 T cell receptor beta chains below, sequenced in a study of PD-1 blockade in classical Hodgkin lymphoma. Data came from immunoSEQ multiplex PCR; TCRdb stores just in-frame clones and leaves some out. The data contain roughly 39,000 clones, about three quarters of them singletons. The time point here: cycle 4 day 1 (C4D1), after less than 7 weeks of nivolumab. All patients relapsed after autologous stem cell transplantation, and brentuximab vedotin exposure varied. This specimen consisted of peripheral blood mononuclear cells (PBMCs), obtained before the fourth cycle of nivolumab. These receptor sequences come from a human donor with classical Hodgkin lymphoma.

CDR3 nucleotide sequence: TGTGCCAGCAGCTTAAGATCTAGCGGGGGCACAGATACGCAGTATTTT. Translated: CASSLRSSGGTDTQYF. This chain uses TRBV7-9 with TRBJ2-3, with 9 positions matching TRBD2. V lost 2 bases and J lost 1; bases outside the gene matches: 4. The CDR3 totals 16 residues. From germline, CDR1 is SEHNR and CDR2 FQNEAQ (reference sequence).

This clone was detected only once. The rearrangement uses TRBV11-3 and TRBJ2-5; D is perhaps TRBD1 or TRBD2 (7 bases each). There are 15 residues in the CDR3. Germline-derived CDR1 and CDR2 are SGHNT and YENEEA. V was shortened by 1 base and J by 4 bases, with 13 bases between the two germline ends. For the CDR3, the DNA is TGTGCCAGCAGCTTAGGAGGGGGCGGGAGAGAGACCCAGTACTTC. This translates into CASSLGGGGRETQYF. The full variable domain, with the rest looked up from reference TRBV11-3 and TRBJ2-5, is EAGVVQSPRYKIIEKKQPVAFWCNPISGHNTLYWYLQNLGQGPELLIRYENEEAVDDSQLPKDRFSAERLKGVDSTLKIQPAELGDSAVYLCASSLGGGGRETQYFGPGTRLLVL.

In this sample, this clone turned up a few times. V and J are TRBV5-4 and TRBJ2-1; TRBD2 agrees at 10 bases. The length of the CDR3 is 14 residues. CDR1 SGHNT and CDR2 YYREEE come from the germline V gene (reference sequence). V lost 1 base, J lost 11 bases, and 6 bases stayed unmatched. DNA for the CDR3: TGTGCCAGCAGCTTGTCTCCTAGCGGGGGAAAGCAGTTCTTC. Protein sequence: CASSLSPSGGKQFF.

The chain joins TRBV7-9 to TRBJ2-7; D gene uncertain. CDR3 length: 14 residues. Germline CDR1 SEHNR, CDR2 FQNEAQ (reference sequence). With 0 bases removed from V and 0 bases from J, the gap between germline ends came to 6 bases. The CDR3 sequence is CASSLAGGSYEQYF. CDR3 nucleotides: TGTGCCAGCAGCTTAGCTGGCGGCTCCTACGAGCAGTACTTC.

The chain couples TRBV2 to TRBJ1-2, with D hard to call. The V end was cut by 0 bases, the J end by 8 bases, with 13 bases between. Germline CDR1 is SNHLY and CDR2 is FYNNEI. The CDR3 contains 14 residues. CDR3 region: CASSEALGRRGYTF. CDR3 sequence (DNA): TGTGCCAGCAGTGAAGCGCTTGGCAGGCGCGGCTACACCTTC.

This clone came up a few times. The chain is built from TRBV19 and TRBJ2-3, with D possibly called TRBD1 or TRBD2 (5 bases each). The CDR3 has 15 amino acids. Trimming pared 5 bases from V and 3 bases from J, leaving 15 bases between. Germline V gene data show CDR1 as LNHDA and CDR2 as SQIVND (reference sequence). The CDR3 nucleotides are TGTGCCAGTAGTCTGACTCGGGGCTGGACAGATACGCAGTATTTT. Its translation is CASSLTRGWTDTQYF.

V and J are TRBV7-6 and TRBJ2-7; the D is unclear. V lost 5 bases and J 2 bases, leaving 10 bases between the germline ends. The CDR3 covers 13 residues. The germline V gene encodes CDR1 SGHVS and CDR2 FNYEAQ. CDR3 amino acids: CASSNGPAYEQYF. The CDR3 nucleotides are TGTGCCAGCAGCAACGGACCTGCCTACGAGCAGTACTTC. The full variable domain, with the rest looked up from reference TRBV7-6 and TRBJ2-7, is GAGVSQSPRYKVTKRGQDVALRCDPISGHVSLYWYRQALGQGPEFLTYFNYEAQQDKSGLPNDRFSAERPEGSISTLTIQRTEQRDSAMYRCASSNGPAYEQYFGPGTRLTVT.

The genes are TRBV29-1 and TRBJ2-5; D unclear. The CDR3 has 12 residues. Trimming pared 4 bases from V and 0 bases from J, leaving 6 bases between. Germline values: CDR1 SQVTM, CDR2 ANQGSEA. The CDR3: CSVAQYQETQYF. The CDR3 DNA reads TGCAGCGTTGCGCAATACCAAGAGACCCAGTACTTC.

This clone was seen a single time. The chain employs TRBV7-2 and TRBJ2-7; 7 nucleotides line up with TRBD1. Germline assignment: CDR1 SGHTA and CDR2 FQGNSA. The CDR3 has 19 amino acids. V dropped 0 bases and J dropped 1; count of bases not matched to a gene: 15. The DNA of the CDR3 is TGTGCCAGCAGCTTAGCAGGGGGCAGGGGCCGATTCGATTCCTACGAGCAGTACTTC. This translates into CASSLAGGRGRFDSYEQYF.

The genes are TRBV2 and TRBJ2-1; a weak D match, TRBD1 (7 bases). The CDR3 consists of 12 residues. Trimming cost V 4 bases and J 10 bases, with 11 bases left between them. Germline lookup yields CDR1 SNHLY and CDR2 FYNNEI. CDR3 DNA sequence: TGTGCCAGCAGTGGACAGGGAGGAGAGCAGTTCTTC. Its translation: CASSGQGGEQFF.

CDR3 sequence (DNA): TGTGCCAGTAGTATGGGGGACTTAGCCTATGGCTACACCTTC. It translates to CASSMGDLAYGYTF. The chain couples TRBV19 to TRBJ1-2, with D possibly matching TRBD1 (5 bases). V lost 3 bases and J lost 4, with 12 bases in between. The germline CDR1 and CDR2 sequences are LNHDA and SQIVND (reference sequence). This CDR3 comprises 14 residues.

The rearrangement joins TRBV11-3 to TRBJ1-1; D remains ambiguous. This CDR3 region has 13 residues. Germline assignment: CDR1 SGHNT and CDR2 YENEEA. V lost 2 bases and J 4 bases, leaving 8 bases between the germline ends. The CDR3, as DNA: TGTGCCAGCAGCTTACAGAGTGGCACTGAAGCTTTCTTT. It encodes CASSLQSGTEAFF.

The gene calls are TRBV2 and TRBJ2-7; the D is unclear. Germline lookup yields CDR1 SNHLY and CDR2 FYNNEI. The CDR3 runs to 12 residues. Trimming cost V 8 bases and J 3 bases, with 11 bases left between them. The CDR3 is CASGIHHYEQYF. In DNA, the CDR3 is TGTGCCAGCGGCATACACCACTACGAGCAGTACTTC. Drawing the rest from reference TRBV2 and TRBJ2-7, the complete variable domain is EPEVTQTPSHQVTQMGQEVILRCVPISNHLYFYWYRQILGQKVEFLVSFYNNEISEKSEIFDDQFSVERPDGSNFTLKIRSTKLEDSAMYFCASGIHHYEQYFGPGTRLTVT.

The V and J genes are TRBV29-1 and TRBJ1-2; weak D call: TRBD1 (6 bases). Germline-derived CDR1 and CDR2 are SQVTM and ANQGSEA. The germline V and J ends were trimmed by 4 bases and 4 bases, with 10 bases remaining between them. The CDR3 has 12 residues. CDR3 sequence (DNA): TGCAGCGTTGTAGGAGGGGGCTATGGCTACACCTTC. Translated: CSVVGGGYGYTF.

The chain is built from TRBV11-2 and TRBJ2-5, with no clear D. V gave up 1 base and J gave up 6 bases, with 6 bases separating them. The CDR3 runs 12 residues. The V gene's germline CDR1 is SGHAT and CDR2 FQNNGV. In DNA, the CDR3 is TGTGCCAGCAGCTTAGGCTTGAAGACCCAGTACTTC. Protein sequence: CASSLGLKTQYF. The full variable domain, in which reference TRBV11-2 and TRBJ2-5 provide the parts outside the CDR3, is EAGVAQSPRYKIIEKRQSVAFWCNPISGHATLYWYQQILGQGPKLLIQFQNNGVVDDSQLPKDRFSAERLKGVDSTLKIQPAKLEDSAVYLCASSLGLKTQYFGPGTRLLVL.

The rearrangement uses TRBV10-3 and TRBJ1-1; the D is unclear. CDR1 and CDR2 from the germline V gene are ENHRY and SYGVKD. V gave up 3 bases and J gave up 1 base, with 15 bases separating them. This CDR3 comprises 16 residues. CDR3 protein: CAISDQAVMWNTEAFF. The CDR3 DNA reads TGTGCCATCAGTGATCAGGCAGTCATGTGGAACACTGAAGCTTTCTTT.

V is TRBV9 and J is TRBJ2-1; 10 bases map to TRBD1. V gave up 3 bases and J gave up 8 bases; unmatched junction bases: 8. Germline V lookup: CDR1 SGDLS, CDR2 YYNGEE. CDR3 length: 15 amino acids. The CDR3 DNA is TGTGCCAGCAGCGAGAGGGACAGGGGTTTCTATGAGCAGTTCTTC. It is translated as CASSERDRGFYEQFF.

The chain recombines TRBV25-1 with TRBJ2-5, with TRBD2 matching over 15 bases. This CDR3 has 18 amino acids. Per germline, CDR1 MGHDK and CDR2 SYGVNS. Losses at the gene ends were 3 bases for V and 2 bases for J; bases not matched to a gene: 7. CDR3 protein: CASSDPGLAGGQQETQYF. DNA for the CDR3: TGTGCCAGCAGTGACCCGGGACTAGCGGGGGGTCAACAAGAGACCCAGTACTTC. Full variable domain (outside the CDR3, taken from reference TRBV25-1 and TRBJ2-5): EADIYQTPRYLVIGTGKKITLECSQTMGHDKMYWYQQDPGMELHLIHYSYGVNSTEKGDLSSESTVSRIRTEHFPLTLESARPSHTSQYLCASSDPGLAGGQQETQYFGPGTRLLVL.

This chain connects TRBV5-4 to TRBJ2-1; TRBD2 matches at 9 bases. With 10 bases clipped from V and 5 bases from J, the junction kept 13 bases outside the gene matches. This CDR3 has 15 residues. In germline, CDR1 is SGHNT, CDR2 YYREEE (reference sequence). The CDR3 region is CASSQSGGKNNEQFF. The CDR3 coding sequence is TGTGCCTCGTCCCAGAGCGGGGGGAAAAACAATGAGCAGTTCTTC.

The V call is TRBV28, the J call TRBJ1-5; TRBD1 might be the D (6 bases). V lost 2 bases and J lost 6, with 11 bases in between. The CDR3 is 14 residues long. CDR1 MDHEN and CDR2 SYDVKM come from the germline V gene. Here the CDR3 reads CASSLGGAGQPQHF. CDR3 DNA sequence: TGTGCCAGCAGTTTAGGGGGGGCGGGTCAGCCCCAGCATTTT.

The rearrangement joins TRBV5-1 to TRBJ1-2; possible D gene TRBD1, 5 bases. Germline assignment: CDR1 SGHRS and CDR2 YFSETQ. The CDR3 loop spans 15 amino acids. Trimming cost V 4 bases and J 1 base, with 14 bases left between them. The CDR3 sequence is CASSLTGRSNYGYTF. CDR3 nucleotides: TGCGCCAGCAGCCTAACGGGACGGAGTAACTATGGCTACACCTTC.

In its sample, this clone was seen a few times. The rearrangement uses TRBV25-1 and TRBJ2-5; 13 bases match TRBD2. Germline lookup yields CDR1 MGHDK and CDR2 SYGVNS. The CDR3 has 16 residues. V was clipped by 9 bases and J by 2 bases; unmatched bases: 9. The CDR3 nucleotides are TGTGCCAGGACAACGCCGACTAGCGGGGGGCAAGAGACCCAGTACTTC. Translated: CARTTPTSGGQETQYF.

The V and J genes are TRBV5-4 and TRBJ2-7; a weak D match, TRBD1 (5 bases). This CDR3 comprises 16 residues. Germline V gene sequence: CDR1 SGHNT, CDR2 YYREEE (reference sequence). V gave up 0 bases and J gave up 2 bases, with 15 bases separating them. CDR3 in amino acids: CASSLASPGIPYEQYF. In nucleotides, the CDR3 is TGTGCCAGCAGCTTGGCCTCCCCAGGGATTCCCTACGAGCAGTACTTC.

The V and J genes are TRBV4-3 and TRBJ2-1; TRBD2 matches at 11 bases. The CDR3 runs 14 residues. Trimming took 4 bases from V and 7 from J; bases not matched to a gene: 3. CDR1 and CDR2 from the germline V gene are LGHNA and YSLEER. CDR3 sequence (DNA): TGCGCCAGCAGCCTAACTAGCGGGGGAAATGAGCAGTTCTTC. Its protein is CASSLTSGGNEQFF.